Listed below are T cell receptor beta chains from one sample, sequenced in a study of beta chain features in type 1 diabetes. Clones were sequenced by immunoSEQ multiplex PCR, and TCRdb holds only the in-frame ones, with some missing. Of around 250,000 clones in the sample, roughly 30% were seen once. Sample: central memory CD4+ T cells from blood. The source of these receptors is a young man in good health. Each CDR3 is given with its conserved first and last residue. A D gene is named only where the DNA matches it firmly. Expanded clones get a size class; other rows say once, few or many, or leave the size out.

size	D	V	J	DNA	CDR3
.	.	TRBV5-1	TRBJ1-1	TGCGCCAGCAGCTTGAATGCGGCGGTCGGGGAAGCTTTCTTT	CASSLNAAVGEAFF
few	TRBD2	TRBV5-4	TRBJ2-3	TGTGCCAGCAGCTCCGGGGGGTTTAAATCGGATACGCAGTATTTT	CASSSGGFKSDTQYF
few	.	TRBV21-1	TRBJ2-7	TGTGCCAGCAGCAACTCCGGACAGGTCAGCTCCTACGAGCAGTACTTC	CASSNSGQVSSYEQYF
.	TRBD1	TRBV6-5	TRBJ1-2	TGTGCCAGCAGTGTATCTACAGGGGCCTTCTATGGCTACACCTTC	CASSVSTGAFYGYTF
few	.	TRBV30	TRBJ1-5	TGTGCCTGGAGTCCGATCGGGGTCAATCAGCCCCAGCATTTT	CAWSPIGVNQPQHF
.	TRBD2	TRBV11-3	TRBJ2-1	TGTGCCAGCAGCCTTGGGGCGGGAGTTTCCAATGAGCAGTTCTTC	CASSLGAGVSNEQFF
few	TRBD1	TRBV11-2	TRBJ2-2	TGTGCCAGCAGCTCGGGGACAGGCGGCACCGGGGAGCTGTTTTTT	CASSSGTGGTGELFF
few	.	TRBV7-2	TRBJ2-1	TGTGCCAGCAGAAACTACAATGAGCAGTTCTTC	CASRNYNEQFF
.	TRBD2	TRBV7-2	TRBJ2-1	TGTGCCAGCACCCCTAGCGGGGTGTCCTACAATGAGCAGTTCTTC	CASTPSGVSYNEQFF
.	TRBD2	TRBV5-6	TRBJ2-5	TGTGCCAGCAGCGTAGGGAGGGGAGAGACCCAGTACTTC	CASSVGRGETQYF
.	.	TRBV7-8	TRBJ2-6	TGTGCCAGCAGCTTGGTGGGTGGGGCCAACGTCCTGACTTTC	CASSLVGGANVLTF
few	.	TRBV7-2	TRBJ2-7	TGTGCCAGCAGCTTAGCGGCTGGCACAGCCTACGAGCAGTACTTC	CASSLAAGTAYEQYF
.	TRBD1	TRBV5-1	TRBJ2-1	TGCGCCAGCAGCCCGGGACAGCCCCAACTTTACAATGAGCAGTTCTTC	CASSPGQPQLYNEQFF
.	.	TRBV10-3	TRBJ2-3	TGTGCCAGTCAGGACAAATCTAGCACAGATACGCAGTATTTT	CASQDKSSTDTQYF
.	TRBD2	TRBV11-2	TRBJ2-3	TGTGCCACCAGGCTGAATCCAGCGGGGGATACGCAGTATTTT	CATRLNPAGDTQYF
.	TRBD1	TRBV7-6	TRBJ2-1	TGTGCCAGCAGCTCGACAGGGGGGGACTACAATGAGCAGTTCTTC	CASSSTGGDYNEQFF
few	.	TRBV7-9	TRBJ1-5	TGTGCCAGCAGCTTTGGACGGGATCAGCCCCAGCATTTT	CASSFGRDQPQHF
few	TRBD1	TRBV5-1	TRBJ2-5	TGCGCCAGCAGCTTAGGGGGCCCCCAAGAGACCCAGTACTTC	CASSLGGPQETQYF
.	TRBD1	TRBV29-1	TRBJ2-3	TGCAGCGTAAGACAGGGGGCAACAGATACGCAGTATTTT	CSVRQGATDTQYF
.	.	TRBV25-1	TRBJ1-6	TGTGCCAGCAGCCTGGAGGGGAATTCACCCCTCCACTTT	CASSLEGNSPLHF
.	.	TRBV18	TRBJ2-3	TGTGCCAGCTCACCAGTCGGGGCTAGCACAGATACGCAGTATTTT	CASSPVGASTDTQYF
.	.	TRBV18	TRBJ2-1	TGTGCCAGCGCGGCCTCCTCCTACAATGAGCAGTTCTTC	CASAASSYNEQFF
few	.	TRBV7-8	TRBJ2-3	TGTGCCAGTGAACGGTGGGGGCAAACAGATACGCAGTATTTT	CASERWGQTDTQYF
few	TRBD2	TRBV10-1	TRBJ2-7	TGCGCCAGCAGTGCCACAACGGCCAGCGGGGAGTTGGGCGAGCAGTACTTC	CASSATTASGELGEQYF
many	TRBD1	TRBV15	TRBJ2-3	TGTGCCACCAGCAGAGGAGGACAGGGGGGTCGCACAGATACGCAGTATTTT	CATSRGGQGGRTDTQYF
many	.	TRBV6-6	TRBJ2-2	TGTGCCAGCAGTTACAATCCCGGAGCTAGGTTCCAGGAGCTGTTTTTT	CASSYNPGARFQELFF
.	TRBD2	TRBV6-5	TRBJ2-1	TGTGCCAGCAGTCCTAGCGGGAGGGCCAAGGGTGAGCAGTTCTTC	CASSPSGRAKGEQFF
many	.	TRBV7-2	TRBJ2-3	TGTGCCAGCAGCACGGACACACAGGCAGATACGCAGTATTTT	CASSTDTQADTQYF
.	.	TRBV7-9	TRBJ2-2	TGTGCCAGCAGGACCGGGCTTGCGGACAACACCGGGGAGCTGTTTTTT	CASRTGLADNTGELFF
few	.	TRBV9	TRBJ2-7	TGTGCCAGCAGCGTATCTAGCAACTACGAGCAGTACTTC	CASSVSSNYEQYF
few	.	TRBV4-2	TRBJ2-2	TGTGCCAGCAGCCAAGATGACGGGATGCACACCGGGGAGCTGTTTTTT	CASSQDDGMHTGELFF
.	.	TRBV29-1	TRBJ2-3	TGCAGCGTTGGGAAGGGCGATACGCAGTATTTT	CSVGKGDTQYF
.	.	TRBV14	TRBJ2-3	TGTGCCAGCAGCCCGCAGGGTTTTACGCAGTATTTT	CASSPQGFTQYF
few	TRBD1	TRBV6-5	TRBJ2-7	TGTGCCAGCAGTTACAGGGACAGGGGGTCCTACGAGCAGTACTTC	CASSYRDRGSYEQYF
once	TRBD1	TRBV4-2	TRBJ1-5	TGTGCCAGCAGCGACCGGGACAGGAGTTCTCAGCCCCAGCATTTT	CASSDRDRSSQPQHF
.	TRBD1	TRBV5-1	TRBJ1-1	TGCGCCAGCAGCTTGATCAGGGGGCAATCTGGTGAAGCTTTCTTT	CASSLIRGQSGEAFF
once	.	TRBV27	TRBJ2-7	TGTGCCAGCAGTTTAGGGTGGAGCTACGAGCAGTACTTC	CASSLGWSYEQYF
.	.	TRBV29-1	TRBJ2-7	TGCAGCGTTAGATGGGGGGACGAGCAGTACTTC	CSVRWGDEQYF
.	TRBD2	TRBV5-1	TRBJ2-5	TGCGCCAGCAGCTTTCAGAGCGGGAGCAGTGAGACCCAGTACTTC	CASSFQSGSSETQYF
.	.	TRBV4-2	TRBJ2-3	TGTGCCAGCAGCTTCGGCACAGATACGCAGTATTTT	CASSFGTDTQYF
.	.	TRBV25-1	TRBJ2-7	TGTGCCAGCTCTCGTGGCTACGAGCAGTACTTC	CASSRGYEQYF
.	.	TRBV7-9	TRBJ2-5	TGTGCCAGCAGCCCTCGAGGTAGAAGCTGGGTACAAGAGACCCAGTACTTC	CASSPRGRSWVQETQYF
.	TRBD1	TRBV7-9	TRBJ1-4	TGTGCCAGCAGCCAGGGACAGGGCCATGAAAAACTGTTTTTT	CASSQGQGHEKLFF
.	.	TRBV5-1	TRBJ2-5	TGCGCCAGCAGCTTGCAAGGTGGAGAGACCCAGTACTTC	CASSLQGGETQYF
.	.	TRBV10-3	TRBJ1-1	TGTGCCATTCAGGGTCTCCCGAACACTGAAGCTTTCTTT	CAIQGLPNTEAFF
.	.	TRBV7-2	TRBJ1-2	TGTGCCAGCAGCTTAGGGATGGTTTCCAGGCACTATGGCTACACCTTC	CASSLGMVSRHYGYTF
few	.	TRBV30	TRBJ1-2	TGTGCCTGGAGTCGGCAGGGCTATGGCTACACCTTC	CAWSRQGYGYTF
.	.	TRBV5-4	TRBJ1-2	TGTGCCAGCAGCTCCGCCGGGGGGGCTTATGGCTACACCTTC	CASSSAGGAYGYTF
.	.	TRBV6-6	TRBJ1-2	TGTGCCAGCAGCAACGAAGTCAGCTATGGCTACACCTTC	CASSNEVSYGYTF
.	TRBD1	TRBV5-6	TRBJ1-6	TGTGCCAGCAGCTTCGAGAGGACAGGGGCTTCACCCCTCCACTTT	CASSFERTGASPLHF
few	.	TRBV18	TRBJ2-3	TGTGCCAGCTCACCTACCAGCGGGAGCACAGATACGCAGTATTTT	CASSPTSGSTDTQYF
.	TRBD1	TRBV30	TRBJ2-1	TGTGCCTGGACCGGGACAGGGAGGGCGAACAATGAGCAGTTCTTC	CAWTGTGRANNEQFF
.	.	TRBV19	TRBJ2-1	TGTGCCAGTAGTCTCTCCCCCGGGATGGCAGTCCGGGATGAGCAGTTCTTC	CASSLSPGMAVRDEQFF
few	.	TRBV7-2	TRBJ2-4	TGTGCCAGCAGCTCGGGACTAGCCAAAAACATTCAGTACTTC	CASSSGLAKNIQYF